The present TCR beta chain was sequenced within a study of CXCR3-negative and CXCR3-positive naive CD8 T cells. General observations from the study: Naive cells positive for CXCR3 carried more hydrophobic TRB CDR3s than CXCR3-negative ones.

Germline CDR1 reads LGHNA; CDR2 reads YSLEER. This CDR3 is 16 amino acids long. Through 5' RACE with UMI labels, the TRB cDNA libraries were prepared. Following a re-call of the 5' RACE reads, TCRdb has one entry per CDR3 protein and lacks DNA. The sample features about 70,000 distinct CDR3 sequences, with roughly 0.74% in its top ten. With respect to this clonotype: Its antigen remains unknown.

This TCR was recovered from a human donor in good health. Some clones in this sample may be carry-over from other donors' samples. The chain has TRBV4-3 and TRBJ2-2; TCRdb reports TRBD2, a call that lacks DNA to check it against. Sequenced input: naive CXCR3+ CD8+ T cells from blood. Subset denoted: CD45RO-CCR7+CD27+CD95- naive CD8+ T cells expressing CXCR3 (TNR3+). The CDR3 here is CASSQDGRDFPGELFF.